The 2 T cell receptor beta chains below come from one sample, sequenced in a study of cytomegalovirus exposure and HLA in healthy donors. In the PCR, 60 Vbeta and 13 Jbeta primers were used. Repertoires were generated with immunoSEQ multiplex PCR, while TCRdb's copy carries only in-frame clones and drops some. The repertoire includes under 250,000 clones, 81% of them detected once, and around 8.6% sits in the top ten. Material: PBMCs. The receptors originated from a woman in her fifties or sixties in good health and CMV-seropositive.

The genes are TRBV7-9 and TRBJ2-7; D call uncertain. The CDR3 sequence is 12 residues long. V shed 1 base and J shed 4 bases, with 5 bases lying between them. In germline, CDR1 is SEHNR, CDR2 FQNEAQ (reference sequence). The chain's CDR3 is CASSLDMYEQYF. CDR3 DNA: TGTGCCAGCAGCTTAGATATGTACGAGCAGTACTTC.

This clone came up a few times. Germline and junction disagree at one end, which may indicate a read error. The chain links TRBV7-7 to TRBJ2-2; 13 bases fit TRBD2. CDR3 size: 17 residues. Germline CDR1 and CDR2: SSHAT and FNYEAQ (reference sequence). CDR3 protein: CASSSRTSGGNTGELFF. In DNA form, the CDR3 reads TGTGCTAGCAGCTCCAGGACTAGCGGGGGGAACACCGGGGAGCTGTTTTTT.